This T cell receptor beta chain stems from a study of blood T cells in healthy people across ages. Germline V gene sequence: CDR1 MNHEY, CDR2 SMNVEV (reference sequence). Trimming pared 5 bases from V and 7 bases from J, leaving 22 bases between. The CDR3 is 16 residues long. Study observations and caveats: Per million T cells, the diversity of TCR beta decreased roughly linearly as age advanced.

Sample-barcoded 5' priming and a J-beta primer mix drove a second PCR of roughly 7 to 11 cycles. Every cDNA molecule carried a tag from a template-switch adaptor bearing 12 random nucleotides. Each single sample gave us at least 2.5 million CDR3-containing paired-end reads. TCRdb re-derived calls from the 5' RACE reads in MiXCR, one entry per CDR3 protein. This table has around 1,000,000 distinct CDR3 sequences, almost 25% appearing once. This clonotype has a handful of counts. Its antigen remains unknown. These data were also reused for a study on T cells of mothers and their children. Per that study: The TCR beta CDR3 read count exceeded 8.5 million for each mother and was several million for each child.

The receptor comes from a girl under 10 years old in good health. The J gene is TRBJ2-3, the V gene TRBV27, with a weak D call TRBD2 (5 bases). The specimen was blood. This CDR3 reads CASSPRGSATSHTQYF. CDR3 sequence (DNA): TGTGCCAGCAGTCCCCGGGGTAGCGCTACCTCTCATACGCAGTATTTT.